Each of the 14 T cell receptor beta chains below was sequenced from the same sample in a study of T cells in Graves' hyperthyroidism and ophthalmopathy. Authors of the study amplified TCR beta CDR3 regions from RNA transcripts. The TCR CDR3 was amplified in a first-round RT-PCR using the HTBI primer set. TCRdb recomputed calls from the multiplex PCR reads with MiXCR, one row per CDR3 protein. This table holds fewer than 450,000 distinct CDR3 sequences, approximately 18% found once. Sequencing was performed on blood. The origin of the receptors is a woman aged 30 to 39 with Graves' hyperthyroidism that later progressed to Graves' ophthalmopathy.

The V call is TRBV9, the J call TRBJ1-2, with D unclear. CDR3 length: 13 residues. In germline, CDR1 is SGDLS, CDR2 YYNGEE. V was shortened by 3 bases and J by 8 bases, with 14 bases between the two germline ends. The CDR3 is CASSGAADFGYTF. The CDR3 DNA reads as TGTGCCAGCAGCGGAGCCGCAGACTTCGGCTACACCTTC.

The rearrangement joins TRBV29-1 to TRBJ2-1; D ambiguous. V lost 3 bases to trimming and J lost 6 bases, with 6 bases between them. This CDR3 region has 11 residues. Germline CDR1 reads SQVTM; CDR2 reads ANQGSEA. In DNA form, the CDR3 reads TGCAGCGTTGATTTGCTCAATGAGCAGTTCTTC. Amino acids: CSVDLLNEQFF.

The chain carries TRBV19 and TRBJ2-7, with TRBD2 matching 8 bases. J was trimmed by 6 bases and V by 4 bases; bases with no gene match: 8. The CDR3 consists of 14 residues. Germline lookup yields CDR1 LNHDA and CDR2 SQIVND (reference sequence). In DNA form, the CDR3 reads TGTGCCAGTAGTACCCACGGACTAGCTGGCGAGCAGTACTTC. Translated, it gives CASSTHGLAGEQYF. Full variable domain (missing parts from reference TRBV19 and TRBJ2-7): DGGITQSPKYLFRKEGQNVTLSCEQNLNHDAMYWYRQDPGQGLRLIYYSQIVNDFQKGDIAEGYSVSREKKESFPLTVTSAQKNPTAFYLCASSTHGLAGEQYFGPGTRLTVT.

A note on this clonotype: A read error is possible here, since a much larger clone lies one base away. The chain couples TRBV27 to TRBJ2-3; D could derive from TRBD1 or TRBD2 (5 bases each). Germline lookup yields CDR1 MNHEY and CDR2 SMNVEV (reference sequence). Trimming removed 3 bases from V and 2 bases from J, with 9 bases in between. The CDR3 extends over 14 amino acids. DNA for the CDR3: TGTGCCAGCAGTTTCGGGGCAACCACAGATACGCAGTATTTT. It yields the protein CASSFGATTDTQYF.

V and J are TRBV12-3 or TRBV12-4 and TRBJ1-1; tentatively, D is TRBD1 (5 bases). The germline V and J ends were trimmed by 5 bases and 11 bases, with 18 bases remaining between them. The CDR3 runs to 13 residues. CDR3 sequence: CASSPYIIGDAFF. CDR3 DNA sequence: TGTGCCAGCAGTCCCTATATAATAGGGGATGCTTTCTTT.

This clonotype was recorded many times. This chain joins TRBV6-1 and TRBJ2-1, with 11 bases lining up with TRBD2. Germline V gene data show CDR1 as MNHNS and CDR2 as SASEGT. The CDR3 has 14 residues. Losses at the gene ends were 5 bases for V and 7 bases for J; bases not matched to a gene: 4. CDR3 sequence reads: CASSPGTSGNEQFF. CDR3 DNA sequence: TGTGCCAGCAGTCCAGGGACTAGCGGTAATGAGCAGTTCTTC.

This clonotype was seen more than once but under ten times. V gene TRBV9 combines with J gene TRBJ2-7; D is unclear. Germline-derived CDR1 and CDR2 are SGDLS and YYNGEE. The CDR3 length is 15 residues. Trimming left V 0 bases short and J 0 bases short, with 10 bases between. This CDR3 is CASSVDDYHSYEQYF. DNA for the CDR3: TGTGCCAGCAGCGTAGATGATTACCACTCCTACGAGCAGTACTTC. Supplemented by reference TRBV9 and TRBJ2-7, the full variable domain reads DSGVTQTPKHLITATGQRVTLRCSPRSGDLSVYWYQQSLDQGLQFLIQYYNGEERAKGNILERFSAQQFPDLHSELNLSSLELGDSALYFCASSVDDYHSYEQYFGPGTRLTVT.

This clonotype has at least ten counts. CDR3 protein: CASTRTTGTYEQYF. CDR3 DNA: TGTGCCAGCACTCGGACGACAGGCACCTACGAGCAGTACTTC. The J gene is TRBJ2-7, the V gene TRBV6-1, with D perhaps TRBD1 (6 bases). The germline V gene encodes CDR1 MNHNS and CDR2 SASEGT. This CDR3 contains 14 residues. V was shortened by 7 bases and J by 2 bases, with 15 bases between the two germline ends.

The CDR3 coding sequence is TGCGCCAGCAGCTTAGATCCATTAATAGGGACTGAAGCTTTCTTT. Translating gives CASSLDPLIGTEAFF. The V call is TRBV5-1, the J call TRBJ1-1; D unresolved. V gave up 2 bases and J gave up 5 bases, with 16 bases separating them. The germline gives CDR1 SGHRS, CDR2 YFSETQ. CDR3 size: 15 residues.

This clonotype was picked up a small number of times. A much larger clone sits a single nucleotide away, making a read error possible. V gene TRBV7-2 combines with J gene TRBJ2-3, with TRBD2 identical over 10 bases. The CDR3 is 16 residues long. Germline V gives CDR1 SGHTA, CDR2 FQGNSA. Germline trimming cut 3 bases from V and 3 bases from J; bases unmatched to any gene: 6. The CDR3 coding sequence is TGTGCCAGCAGCTTGGAAGCGGGAGGGTTGACAGATACGCAGTATTTT. It encodes CASSLEAGGLTDTQYF.

Many counts were recorded for this clonotype. The chain is built from TRBV4-1 and TRBJ1-1; no clear D. CDR1 and CDR2 from the germline V gene are MGHRA and YSYEKL. Trimming removed 1 base at V and 5 bases at J, with 8 bases between. The CDR3 is made up of 13 amino acids. CDR3 bases: TGCGCCAGCAGCCAAGTCGTCCAAACTGAAGCTTTCTTT. Amino acid sequence: CASSQVVQTEAFF.

This clonotype occurred many times. The chain combines TRBV6-1 with TRBJ1-1, with TRBD1 as a possible D gene (5 bases). V was shortened by 5 bases and J by 0 bases, with 13 bases between the two germline ends. The CDR3 runs 15 residues. Germline CDR1 MNHNS, CDR2 SASEGT. The CDR3 loop is CASSTPGTMNTEAFF. CDR3 coding DNA: TGTGCCAGCAGTACCCCGGGGACCATGAACACTGAAGCTTTCTTT.

The sample holds many counts of this clonotype. The chain recombines TRBV12-3 or TRBV12-4 with TRBJ1-5; 11 positions agree with TRBD1. J lost 6 bases, V lost 1 base, and 5 bases had no gene match. The CDR3 is made up of 16 amino acids. CDR3: CASSLGDRGSTQPQHF. The CDR3 DNA reads as TGTGCCAGCAGTTTAGGGGACAGGGGGTCGACTCAGCCCCAGCATTTT.

At least ten counts were recorded for this clonotype. The genes are TRBV12-3 or TRBV12-4 and TRBJ2-7, with D possibly TRBD2 on 5 matching bases. Trimming stripped 1 base from V and 4 bases from J, with 11 bases between. CDR3 length: 14 amino acids. This CDR3 reads CASSLGLEGYEQYF. The CDR3 DNA reads TGTGCCAGCAGTTTAGGTCTAGAGGGTTACGAGCAGTACTTC.